One and the same sample provided the 30 T cell receptor beta chains below, sequenced in a study of ipilimumab plus nivolumab after autologous stem cell transplantation. Measured with immunoSEQ multiplex PCR; TCRdb has only the in-frame clones, and not every one. Of about 9,800 clones in the sample, about 72% are singletons; the top ten hold about a fifth. The sequencing used PBMCs, collected in a trial of ipilimumab plus nivolumab as post-transplant consolidation. The receptors shown here come from a female donor with multiple myeloma.

The chain links TRBV9 to TRBJ2-7; 11 bases match TRBD2. In germline, CDR1 is SGDLS, CDR2 YYNGEE. V shed 2 bases, J shed 2 bases, and the junction held 3 bases outside the gene matches. This CDR3 contains 15 residues. The CDR3, as DNA: TGTGCCAGCAGCGTGGGACTAGCGGAAACCTACGAGCAGTACTTC. Translated, it gives CASSVGLAETYEQYF. The whole variable domain, remainder taken from reference TRBV9 and TRBJ2-7, is DSGVTQTPKHLITATGQRVTLRCSPRSGDLSVYWYQQSLDQGLQFLIQYYNGEERAKGNILERFSAQQFPDLHSELNLSSLELGDSALYFCASSVGLAETYEQYFGPGTRLTVT.

The chain joins TRBV5-1 to TRBJ2-5, with D unresolved. CDR1 and CDR2 from the germline V gene are SGHRS and YFSETQ. Trimming pared 4 bases from V and 0 bases from J, leaving 10 bases between. This CDR3 contains 14 residues. The CDR3 DNA sequence: TGCGCCAGCAGCCCACGACAACACCAAGAGACCCAGTACTTC. Translating it yields CASSPRQHQETQYF. Looking up the rest from reference TRBV5-1 and TRBJ2-5 gives the full variable domain: KAGVTQTPRYLIKTRGQQVTLSCSPISGHRSVSWYQQTPGQGLQFLFEYFSETQRNKGNFPGRFSGRQFSNSRSEMNVSTLELGDSALYLCASSPRQHQETQYFGPGTRLLVL.

This clone was observed a single time. V and J are TRBV9 and TRBJ1-1; no firm D call. The V and J ends lost 6 bases and 4 bases respectively, with 16 bases between them. There are 14 residues in the CDR3. CDR1 and CDR2 (germline): SGDLS, YYNGEE. CDR3 in amino acids: CASMQDPQSTEAFF. Here the CDR3 DNA reads TGTGCCAGCATGCAGGACCCGCAAAGCACTGAAGCTTTCTTT.

The CDR3 loop is CASSLAASLYEQYF. CDR3 sequence (DNA): TGTGCCAGCAGCTTGGCCGCCTCACTCTACGAGCAGTACTTC. The chain is built from TRBV5-4 and TRBJ2-7; no clear D gene. There are 14 residues in the CDR3. Germline V gene lookup returns CDR1 SGHNT and CDR2 YYREEE (reference sequence). V lost 0 bases to trimming and J lost 3 bases, with 10 bases between them.

The V and J genes are TRBV5-1 and TRBJ2-5; D gene uncertain. Trimming took off 0 bases at V and 1 base at J, with 10 bases between the two ends. CDR3 length: 15 amino acids. Germline V gives CDR1 SGHRS, CDR2 YFSETQ. CDR3 sequence: CASSLASLGQETQYF. The CDR3 region has the DNA TGCGCCAGCAGCTTGGCGTCCTTAGGCCAAGAGACCCAGTACTTC. Looking up the rest from reference TRBV5-1 and TRBJ2-5 gives the full variable domain: KAGVTQTPRYLIKTRGQQVTLSCSPISGHRSVSWYQQTPGQGLQFLFEYFSETQRNKGNFPGRFSGRQFSNSRSEMNVSTLELGDSALYLCASSLASLGQETQYFGPGTRLLVL.

The CDR3 reads CASSYSPGANNSPLHF. The DNA of the CDR3 is TGTGCCAGCAGTTACTCGCCGGGGGCAAATAATTCACCCCTCCACTTT. The rearrangement uses TRBV6-5 and TRBJ1-6, with D tentatively TRBD1 (6 bases). CDR3 length: 16 residues. V shed 0 bases and J shed 5 bases, with 11 bases lying between them. Germline assignment: CDR1 MNHEY and CDR2 SVGAGI.

For the CDR3, the DNA is TGTGCCAGCAGGGGGACGGCTGGAAACACCATATATTTT. Its translation: CASRGTAGNTIYF. The gene calls are TRBV6-6 and TRBJ1-3; D perhaps matches TRBD1 (5 bases). The CDR3 has 13 amino acids. The germline gives CDR1 MNHNY, CDR2 SVGAGI (reference sequence). Trimming removed 6 bases at V and 2 bases at J, with 8 bases between.

The rearrangement uses TRBV6-6 and TRBJ1-2; no clear D. The CDR3 covers 14 residues. The ends were cut back, 0 bases at V and 1 base at J, with 6 bases in the middle. Per germline, CDR1 MNHNY and CDR2 SVGAGI (reference sequence). In DNA, the CDR3 is TGTGCCAGCAGTTACTCAGGCAGTAACTATGGCTACACCTTC. As protein: CASSYSGSNYGYTF.

V gene TRBV2 combines with J gene TRBJ1-1; 7 nucleotides line up with TRBD1. With V trimmed by 4 bases and J by 0 bases, 2 bases remained unmatched. The CDR3 loop spans 14 amino acids. The germline CDR1 and CDR2 sequences are SNHLY and FYNNEI. The CDR3 region is CASSGGQMNTEAFF. CDR3 nucleotide sequence: TGTGCCAGCAGTGGGGGACAGATGAACACTGAAGCTTTCTTT.

The V and J genes are TRBV6-5 and TRBJ1-2; D remains ambiguous. Trimming removed 0 bases at V and 3 bases at J, with 8 bases between. Germline CDR1 MNHEY, CDR2 SVGAGI. The CDR3 runs 14 residues. CDR3 sequence (DNA): TGTGCCAGCAGTTACTCGGGCGGGCACTATGGCTACACCTTC. Translated: CASSYSGGHYGYTF.

With regard to this clone: This CDR3 is also generated by other DNA sequences in the sample. V usage is TRBV5-3 and J usage is TRBJ2-7, with TRBD1 matching over 8 bases. TRBV5-3 is an ORF for which the function is uncertain. CDR3 size: 14 residues. V was clipped by 8 bases and J by 1 base; unmatched bases: 8. CDR3 sequence (DNA): TGTGCCAGCAGCCCACAGGGGGTTTCCTACGAGCAGTACTTC. Translated: CASSPQGVSYEQYF.

The CDR3 DNA reads as TGTGCCAGCTCACGGCGGGAGGGGACAGATACGCAGTATTTT. Translating gives CASSRREGTDTQYF. The gene calls are TRBV18 and TRBJ2-3; 9 bases are a match to TRBD2. After removal of 4 bases from V and 3 bases from J, the junction contained 2 bases not matched to a gene. This CDR3 has 14 residues. Germline assignment: CDR1 KGHSH and CDR2 LQKENI.

This chain links TRBV7-2 with TRBJ2-1; 10 bases are a match to TRBD2. The CDR3 runs to 15 residues. Germline values: CDR1 SGHTA, CDR2 FQGNSA. Trimming took 5 bases from V and 4 from J; bases not matched to a gene: 5. The CDR3 DNA is TGTGCCAGCAGCCCAGGACTAGCGGAGTACAATGAGCAGTTCTTC. Translating gives CASSPGLAEYNEQFF.

This clone was picked up a small number of times. The rearrangement uses TRBV10-1 and TRBJ1-1; D unclear. The V gene lost 1 base and the J gene lost 4 bases, with 4 bases spanning the gap. Germline values: CDR1 WNHNN, CDR2 SYGVQD (reference sequence). The CDR3 contains 12 residues. CDR3 sequence: CASSEFGTEAFF. The CDR3 coding sequence is TGCGCCAGCAGTGAGTTTGGCACTGAAGCTTTCTTT.

The J gene is TRBJ1-3, the V gene TRBV6-1; 7 bases line up with TRBD1. Germline lookup yields CDR1 MNHNS and CDR2 SASEGT. The CDR3 contains 15 residues. V shed 3 bases and J 9 bases; nucleotides not matched to a gene: 11. This CDR3 is CASSDPDRFPSTIYF. In nucleotides, the CDR3 is TGTGCCAGCAGTGATCCGGACAGGTTCCCTTCCACCATATATTTT.

This clone has more than one count but fewer than ten. The rearrangement links TRBV7-8 to TRBJ1-3, with D possibly TRBD1 on 6 matching bases. This CDR3 comprises 15 residues. The germline CDR1 and CDR2 sequences are SGHVS and FQNEAQ. The ends were cut back, 7 bases at V and 4 bases at J, with 17 bases in the middle. CDR3 sequence (DNA): TGTGCCAGCACCTACGCCAGGGGAGTAGGAAACACCATATATTTT. Protein sequence: CASTYARGVGNTIYF.

The chain links TRBV19 to TRBJ2-3; TRBD2 matches at 8 bases. CDR3 size: 16 residues. V was clipped by 4 bases and J by 4 bases; unmatched bases: 10. Germline CDR1 is LNHDA and CDR2 is SQIVND (reference sequence). The CDR3 reads CASSNQAGDGADTQYF. DNA for the CDR3: TGTGCCAGTAGTAATCAAGCGGGAGACGGCGCAGATACGCAGTATTTT.

This sequence joins TRBV7-6 and TRBJ2-5; 8 nucleotides agree with TRBD2. The assigned J gene may be wrong: the sequence end matches TRBJ2-7 better. Germline V CDR1 and CDR2: SGHVS, FNYEAQ. The CDR3 has 16 residues. Here the CDR3 DNA reads TGTGCCAGCAGCTTAGTTGTGACCGGGAGGGTGGGCGAGCAGTACTTC. Its translation is CASSLVVTGRVGEQYF.

As to this clone: Mismatch with germline at one junction end may stem from a read error. The V gene is TRBV27, the J gene TRBJ1-5; D call uncertain. Germline assignment: CDR1 MNHEY and CDR2 SMNVEV (reference sequence). This CDR3 spans 18 amino acids. The CDR3, as DNA: TGTGCCGGCAGTTTAGGCCAGGCGGCGGGGTTAAGCAATCAGCCCCAGCATTTT. It specifies CAGSLGQAAGLSNQPQHF.

The genes are TRBV18 and TRBJ2-7; 7 nucleotides line up with TRBD1. V trimming: 2 bases; J trimming: 2 bases; junction bases outside the gene matches: 6. There are 15 residues in the CDR3. Germline assignment: CDR1 KGHSH and CDR2 LQKENI. CDR3 protein: CASSPIRTGTYEQYF. The CDR3 DNA sequence: TGTGCCAGCTCACCAATCCGGACAGGTACCTACGAGCAGTACTTC.

This chain connects TRBV7-8 to TRBJ1-2, with unresolved D. The CDR3 spans 15 residues. The germline gives CDR1 SGHVS, CDR2 FQNEAQ. V dropped 3 bases and J dropped 3 bases, with 14 bases sitting between them. The CDR3 protein is CASSFVRFSDYGYTF. The CDR3 DNA reads as TGTGCCAGCAGCTTCGTACGGTTCAGTGACTATGGCTACACCTTC.

This chain uses TRBV2 with TRBJ2-1; D is unclear. Deletions cut 10 bases from V and 5 bases from J, with 6 bases between. In germline, CDR1 is SNHLY, CDR2 FYNNEI. This CDR3 region has 10 residues. The CDR3 loop reads CAIPNNEQFF. DNA for the CDR3: TGTGCCATCCCTAACAATGAGCAGTTCTTC.

The V gene is TRBV12-2, the J gene TRBJ1-6; the table's D call of TRBD1 was not tested on the DNA. TRBV12-2 is marked as a pseudogene. The CDR3 length is 14 residues. The CDR3: CASRLYLGASPLHF. In DNA, the CDR3 is TGTGCAAGTCGCTTATATCTGGGGGCCTCACCCCTCCACTTT.

The rearrangement joins TRBV20-1 to TRBJ2-5; weak D call: TRBD2 (6 bases). The V and J ends lost 5 bases and 7 bases respectively, with 11 bases between them. This CDR3 is built from 11 residues. From germline, CDR1 is DFQATT and CDR2 SNEGSKA (reference sequence). The CDR3 here is CSAAREPTQYF. In DNA, the CDR3 is TGCAGTGCTGCCCGGGAGCCGACCCAGTACTTC.

This clone showed up just a few times. The V gene is TRBV28, the J gene TRBJ2-4; 7 bases are shared with TRBD1. Germline loops: CDR1 MDHEN, CDR2 SYDVKM. After removal of 5 bases from V and 5 bases from J, the junction contained 6 bases not matched to a gene. The CDR3 covers 14 residues. The CDR3 coding sequence is TGTGCCAGCAGTCTCGGGACAGCTCAAAACATTCAGTACTTC. Its protein is CASSLGTAQNIQYF.

V usage is TRBV7-9 and J usage is TRBJ1-5; D remains unclear. Deletions cut 1 base from V and 4 bases from J, with 11 bases between. Germline V gives CDR1 SEHNR, CDR2 FQNEAQ (reference sequence). CDR3 length equals 15 residues. The CDR3 nucleotides read TGTGCCAGCAGCTTAGAAGGTTTTACTAATCAGCCCCAGCATTTT. This translates into CASSLEGFTNQPQHF. Supplemented by reference TRBV7-9 and TRBJ1-5, the full variable domain reads DTGVSQNPRHKITKRGQNVTFRCDPISEHNRLYWYRQTLGQGPEFLTYFQNEAQLEKSRLLSDRFSAERPKGSFSTLEIQRTEQGDSAMYLCASSLEGFTNQPQHFGDGTRLSIL.

The chain is built from TRBV19 and TRBJ1-5; 8 bases fit TRBD1. Trimming at V came to 11 bases and at J to 0 bases, leaving 12 bases not matched to a gene. This CDR3 region has 16 residues. The germline CDR1 and CDR2 sequences are LNHDA and SQIVND (reference sequence). The CDR3 reads CAGGTGEGYSNQPQHF. In DNA, the CDR3 is TGTGCCGGCGGGACAGGTGAGGGTTATAGCAATCAGCCCCAGCATTTT.

The V gene is TRBV11-2, the J gene TRBJ2-5; perhaps TRBD2 as D (6 bases). The CDR3 is 14 residues long. Trimming took 3 bases from V and 11 from J, leaving 19 bases between them. The V gene's germline CDR1 is SGHAT and CDR2 FQNNGV. In nucleotides, the CDR3 is TGTGCCAGCAGCTTCGAGCGGGTTTCTACGTTACAGTACTTC. Translation gives CASSFERVSTLQYF.

The V and J genes are TRBV25-1 and TRBJ1-4; D possibly corresponds to TRBD1 (5 bases). The CDR3 is 16 residues long. Trimming took 4 bases from V and 3 from J, leaving 15 bases between them. CDR1 is MGHDK, CDR2 SYGVNS, per germline. The CDR3, as DNA: TGTGCCAGCAGTGGTACCCAAACAGGCTCTAATGAAAAACTGTTTTTT. Translating gives CASSGTQTGSNEKLFF.

The chain joins TRBV10-1 to TRBJ2-1; TRBD1 matches at 7 bases. After removal of 4 bases from V and 3 bases from J, the junction contained 12 bases not matched to a gene. This CDR3 region has 17 residues. The germline gives CDR1 WNHNN, CDR2 SYGVQD (reference sequence). The CDR3 coding sequence is TGCGCCAGCAGTGGGACTCCCCGGGACAGCCTCTACAATGAGCAGTTCTTC. This translates into CASSGTPRDSLYNEQFF.